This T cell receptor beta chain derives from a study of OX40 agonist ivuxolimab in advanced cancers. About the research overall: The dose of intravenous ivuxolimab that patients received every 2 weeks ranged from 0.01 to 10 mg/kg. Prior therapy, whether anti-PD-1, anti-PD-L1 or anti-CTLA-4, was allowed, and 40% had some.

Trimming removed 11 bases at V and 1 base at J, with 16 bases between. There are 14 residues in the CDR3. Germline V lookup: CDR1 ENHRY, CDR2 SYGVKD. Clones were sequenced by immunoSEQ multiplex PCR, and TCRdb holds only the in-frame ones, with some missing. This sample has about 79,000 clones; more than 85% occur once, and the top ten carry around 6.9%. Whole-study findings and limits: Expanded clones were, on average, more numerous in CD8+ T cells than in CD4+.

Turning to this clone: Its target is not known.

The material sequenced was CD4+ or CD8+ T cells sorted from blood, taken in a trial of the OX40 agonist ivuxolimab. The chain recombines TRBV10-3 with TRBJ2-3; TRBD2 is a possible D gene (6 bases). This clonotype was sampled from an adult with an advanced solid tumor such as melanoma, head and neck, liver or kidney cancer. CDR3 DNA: TGTGCCGCCAGCCCCTCGGGGGGCACAGATACGCAGTATTTT. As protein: CAASPSGGTDTQYF.